One and the same sample provided the 17 T cell receptor beta chains below, sequenced in a study of shared T cell receptors in the human thymus. The table came from immunoSEQ multiplex PCR; TCRdb's copy has only in-frame clones and leaves some out. The sample includes 650,000 to 950,000 clones, 80% to 90% of them seen just once. This sample also belongs to another study, concerning human thymus T cells.

Sequences were obtained from thymocytes. The receptors originated from a girl less than two years old with a congenital heart defect.

The chain has TRBV7-2 and TRBJ1-2, with a tentative D call TRBD1 (5 bases). The CDR3 is 17 amino acids. Germline values: CDR1 SGHTA, CDR2 FQGNSA. V gave up 0 bases and J gave up 3 bases, with 17 bases separating them. The chain's CDR3 is CASSLARCQGTDYGYTF. The CDR3 bases are TGTGCCAGCAGCTTAGCGCGTTGTCAGGGAACGGACTATGGCTACACCTTC.

In its sample, this clone was seen once. This sequence joins TRBV6-1 and TRBJ2-7, with TRBD1 matching over 9 bases. V lost 4 bases, J lost 4 bases, and 8 bases stayed unmatched. The CDR3 is made up of 15 amino acids. Germline values: CDR1 MNHNS, CDR2 SASEGT. The CDR3 sequence: CASSGGDRDPYEQYF. In DNA, the CDR3 is TGTGCCAGCAGTGGGGGGGACAGGGATCCGTACGAGCAGTACTTC.

A few counts support this clone. CDR3 loop: CASKPGIGSYGYTF. Written as DNA, the CDR3 is TGTGCCAGCAAGCCAGGGATAGGAAGCTATGGCTACACCTTC. The rearrangement links TRBV9 to TRBJ1-2; a possible D gene is TRBD1 (5 bases). The CDR3 contains 14 residues. Trimming shortened V by 6 bases and J by 4 bases, and 16 bases separated the two germline ends. In germline, CDR1 is SGDLS, CDR2 YYNGEE.

The genes are TRBV18 and TRBJ2-5; 7 bases are shared with TRBD1. Germline CDR1 KGHSH, CDR2 LQKENI. The CDR3 is 15 residues long. The trim removed 4 bases at V and 0 bases at J, leaving 5 bases unmatched. CDR3 sequence: CASSRRDRDQETQYF. CDR3 DNA sequence: TGTGCCAGCTCACGGAGAGACAGGGACCAAGAGACCCAGTACTTC.

This sequence joins TRBV9 and TRBJ1-1; 7 nucleotides align to TRBD1. The CDR3 has 18 residues. The junction had 17 bases not matched to a gene; V was cut back by 6 bases and J by 0 bases. Looked up from germline, CDR1 is SGDLS and CDR2 is YYNGEE. The CDR3 DNA follows: TGTGCCAGCACCTCCAGCTGGCGACAGGGTACCTTGAACACTGAAGCTTTCTTT. This codes for CASTSSWRQGTLNTEAFF.

The V call is TRBV10-3, the J call TRBJ2-7; D is possibly TRBD1 (5 bases). The CDR3 extends over 13 amino acids. Trimming left V 7 bases short and J 1 base short, with 11 bases between. Looked up from germline, CDR1 is ENHRY and CDR2 is SYGVKD. The CDR3 sequence: CAIKGRVSYEQYF. CDR3 DNA: TGTGCCATCAAAGGCAGGGTGTCCTACGAGCAGTACTTC.

The V and J genes are TRBV4-1 and TRBJ1-1, with D tentatively TRBD1 (6 bases). CDR1 and CDR2 (germline): MGHRA, YSYEKL. The V end was cut by 0 bases, the J end by 1 base, with 6 bases between. This CDR3 contains 14 residues. CDR3 protein: CASSQEDRNTEAFF. CDR3 bases: TGCGCCAGCAGCCAAGAGGACAGGAACACTGAAGCTTTCTTT.

The chain combines TRBV28 with TRBJ1-3; the match to TRBD1 covers 8 bases. The CDR3 is 21 residues long. V gave up 8 bases and J gave up 3 bases; unmatched junction bases: 27. From germline, CDR1 is MDHEN and CDR2 SYDVKM. The CDR3: CASPIVDSSTNSGQGGNTIYF. CDR3 sequence (DNA): TGTGCCAGCCCTATAGTGGACAGCTCCACAAATTCTGGACAGGGTGGAAACACCATATATTTT.

V gene TRBV7-9 combines with J gene TRBJ2-7, with a possible D match to TRBD2 (5 bases). Trimming took off 5 bases at V and 5 bases at J, with 10 bases between the two ends. The germline V gene has CDR1 SEHNR and CDR2 FQNEAQ (reference sequence). The CDR3 is made up of 12 amino acids. The CDR3 sequence: CASSIRGNEQYF. In nucleotides, the CDR3 is TGTGCCAGCAGCATCCGAGGGAACGAGCAGTACTTC.

V and J are TRBV12-1 and TRBJ2-1; the table's TRBD1 call for D was not verified on the DNA. TRBV12-1 counts as a pseudogene. This CDR3 has 15 residues. The CDR3 loop is CASSFARGGCNEQFF. DNA for the CDR3: TGTGCCAGCAGCTTTGCCAGGGGTGGTTGCAATGAGCAGTTCTTC.

The chain carries TRBV28 and TRBJ2-7; TRBD1 matches at 7 bases. Per germline, CDR1 MDHEN and CDR2 SYDVKM. J was trimmed by 7 bases and V by 3 bases; bases with no gene match: 12. The length of the CDR3 is 15 residues. Here the CDR3 DNA reads TGTGCCAGCAGTTTTGGGGAACAGGGGTCGGGAGAGCAGTACTTC. Translating gives CASSFGEQGSGEQYF.

The rearrangement links TRBV5-6 to TRBJ1-5, with D perhaps matching TRBD1 (5 bases). Germline CDR1 reads SGHDT; CDR2 reads YYEEEE. Trimming removed 0 bases at V and 6 bases at J, with 13 bases between. The CDR3 runs to 15 residues. CDR3 bases: TGTGCCAGCAGCTTGGCCAGGCAGGGTATTCAGCCCCAGCATTTT. The encoded protein is CASSLARQGIQPQHF.

The rearrangement joins TRBV2 to TRBJ2-7, with a possible D match to TRBD1 (5 bases). Between the trimmed V and J ends, which lost 4 bases and 2 bases, there was a span of 15 bases. There are 15 residues in the CDR3. Germline V CDR1 and CDR2: SNHLY, FYNNEI. CDR3 sequence reads: CASSGTTGSPYEQYF. For the CDR3, the DNA is TGTGCCAGCAGTGGGACAACCGGATCGCCCTACGAGCAGTACTTC.

The chain is built from TRBV2 and TRBJ2-3, with TRBD2 as a possible D gene (6 bases). The CDR3 runs 13 residues. With 6 bases removed from V and 2 bases from J, the gap between germline ends came to 9 bases. From germline, CDR1 is SNHLY and CDR2 FYNNEI. The CDR3 DNA follows: TGTGCCAGCAGAAGGGACTTCACAGATACGCAGTATTTT. The encoded protein is CASRRDFTDTQYF.

The CDR3 sequence is CASSSTSGDDANTGELFF. CDR3 nucleotides: TGTGCCAGCAGTTCGACTAGCGGGGATGACGCGAACACCGGGGAGCTGTTTTTT. This rearrangement joins TRBV27 to TRBJ2-2, with TRBD2 matching 11 bases. Germline V gene sequence: CDR1 MNHEY, CDR2 SMNVEV (reference sequence). With V trimmed by 4 bases and J by 0 bases, 7 bases remained unmatched. CDR3 size: 18 residues.

This clone came up once. V usage is TRBV2 and J usage is TRBJ2-7; 10 bases are a match to TRBD2. Germline trimming cut 1 base from V and 3 bases from J; bases unmatched to any gene: 3. The CDR3 loop spans 15 amino acids. Germline lookup yields CDR1 SNHLY and CDR2 FYNNEI. CDR3 nucleotides: TGTGCCAGCAGTGAAGGTCTAGCGGGAGACTACGAGCAGTACTTC. It codes for CASSEGLAGDYEQYF.

The chain joins TRBV27 to TRBJ2-7; weak D call: TRBD1 (5 bases). CDR3 length: 16 residues. In germline, CDR1 is MNHEY, CDR2 SMNVEV (reference sequence). V was cut by 6 bases and J by 0 bases, with 18 bases left in between. CDR3 in amino acids: CASRQLDSPNSYEQYF. The CDR3 DNA reads as TGTGCCAGCAGGCAACTTGACAGCCCTAACTCCTACGAGCAGTACTTC.